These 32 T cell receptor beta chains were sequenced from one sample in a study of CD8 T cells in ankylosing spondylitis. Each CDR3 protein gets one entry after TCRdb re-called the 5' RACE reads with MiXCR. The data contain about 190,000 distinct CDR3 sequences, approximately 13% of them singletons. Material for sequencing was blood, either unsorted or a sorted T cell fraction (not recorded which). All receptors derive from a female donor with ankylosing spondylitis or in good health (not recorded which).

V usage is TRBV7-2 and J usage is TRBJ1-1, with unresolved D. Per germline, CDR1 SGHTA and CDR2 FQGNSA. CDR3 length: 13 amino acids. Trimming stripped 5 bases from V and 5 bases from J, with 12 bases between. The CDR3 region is CASSRTIATEAFF. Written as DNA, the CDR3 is TGTGCCAGCAGCCGGACCATCGCTACTGAAGCTTTCTTT.

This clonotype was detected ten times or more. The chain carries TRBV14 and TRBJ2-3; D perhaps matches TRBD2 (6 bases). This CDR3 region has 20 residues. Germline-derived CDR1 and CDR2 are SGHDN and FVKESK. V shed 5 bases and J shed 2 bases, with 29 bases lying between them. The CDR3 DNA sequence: TGTGCCAGCAGCACCGGGGTTAGCGGCCCATGGAGGCCCTACACAGATACGCAGTATTTT. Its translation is CASSTGVSGPWRPYTDTQYF.

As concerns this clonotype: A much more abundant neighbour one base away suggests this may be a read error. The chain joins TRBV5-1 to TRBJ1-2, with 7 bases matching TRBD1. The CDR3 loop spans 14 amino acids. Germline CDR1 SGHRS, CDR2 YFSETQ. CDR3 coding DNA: TGCGCCAGCAGCTTGACAGGGGAGGACTATGGCTACATCTTC. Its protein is CASSLTGEDYGYIF.

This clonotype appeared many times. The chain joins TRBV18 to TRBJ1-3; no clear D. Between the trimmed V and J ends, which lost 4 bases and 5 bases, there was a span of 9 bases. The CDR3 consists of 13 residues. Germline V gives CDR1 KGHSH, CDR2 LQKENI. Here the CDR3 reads CASSQSTRNTIYF. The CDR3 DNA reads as TGTGCCAGCTCACAATCAACTCGAAACACCATATATTTT. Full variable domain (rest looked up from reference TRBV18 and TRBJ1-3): NAGVMQNPRHLVRRRGQEARLRCSPMKGHSHVYWYRQLPEEGLKFMVYLQKENIIDESGMPKERFSAEFPKEGPSILRIQQVVRGDSAAYFCASSQSTRNTIYFGEGSWLTVV.

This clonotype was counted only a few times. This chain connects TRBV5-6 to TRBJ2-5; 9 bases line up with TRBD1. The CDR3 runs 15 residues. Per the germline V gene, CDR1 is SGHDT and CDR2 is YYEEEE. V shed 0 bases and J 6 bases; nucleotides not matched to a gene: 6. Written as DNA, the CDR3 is TGTGCCAGCAGCTTGGGGGACAGGGTTCTGAAGACCCAGTACTTC. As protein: CASSLGDRVLKTQYF. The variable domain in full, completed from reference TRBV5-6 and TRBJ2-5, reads DAGVTQSPTHLIKTRGQQVTLRCSPKSGHDTVSWYQQALGQGPQFIFQYYEEEERQRGNFPDRFSGHQFPNYSSELNVNALLLGDSALYLCASSLGDRVLKTQYFGPGTRLLVL.

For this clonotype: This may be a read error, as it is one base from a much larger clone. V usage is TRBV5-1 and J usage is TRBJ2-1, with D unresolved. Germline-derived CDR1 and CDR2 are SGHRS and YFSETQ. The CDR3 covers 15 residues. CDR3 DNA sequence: TGCGCCAGCAACTTGGATCCTTGGGGCTACAATGAGCAGTTCTTC. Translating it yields CASNLDPWGYNEQFF.

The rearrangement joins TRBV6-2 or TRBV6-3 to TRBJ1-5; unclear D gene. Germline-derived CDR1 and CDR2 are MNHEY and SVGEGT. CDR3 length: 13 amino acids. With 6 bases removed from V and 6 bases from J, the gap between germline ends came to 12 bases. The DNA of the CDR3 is TGTGCCAGCAGACCTCCTTCCAGTCAGCCCCAGCATTTT. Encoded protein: CASRPPSSQPQHF.

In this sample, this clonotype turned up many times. The DNA for the CDR3 is TGTGCCAGCAGCTTAGTCGGTCTAGCGGGAAACACAGATACGCAGTATTTT. Residues: CASSLVGLAGNTDTQYF. The chain carries TRBV13 and TRBJ2-3, with 9 bases that match TRBD2. The CDR3 is 17 amino acids. Germline CDR1 reads PRHDT; CDR2 reads FYEKMQ (reference sequence). The J segment lost 2 bases and the V segment lost 1 base, leaving 7 bases of the junction unmatched.

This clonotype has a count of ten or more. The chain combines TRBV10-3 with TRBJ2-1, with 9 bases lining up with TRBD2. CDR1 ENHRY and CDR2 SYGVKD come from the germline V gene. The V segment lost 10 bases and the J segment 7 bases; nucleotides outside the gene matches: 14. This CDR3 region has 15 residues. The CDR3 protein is CATRPGTSSRNEQFF. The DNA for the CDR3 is TGTGCCACACGCCCCGGGACTAGCTCCAGGAATGAGCAGTTCTTC.

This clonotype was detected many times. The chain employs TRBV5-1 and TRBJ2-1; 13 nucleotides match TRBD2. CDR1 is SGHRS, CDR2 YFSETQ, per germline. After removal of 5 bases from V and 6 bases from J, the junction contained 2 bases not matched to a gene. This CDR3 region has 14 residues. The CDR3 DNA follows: TGCGCCAGCAGGAGACTAGCGGGAGGCAATGAGCAGTTCTTC. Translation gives CASRRLAGGNEQFF.

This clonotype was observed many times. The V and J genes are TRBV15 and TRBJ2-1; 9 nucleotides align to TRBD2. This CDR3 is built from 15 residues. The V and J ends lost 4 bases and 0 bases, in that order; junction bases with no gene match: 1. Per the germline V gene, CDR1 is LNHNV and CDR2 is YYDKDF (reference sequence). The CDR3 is CATSMTSGSYNEQFF. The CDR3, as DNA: TGTGCCACCAGCATGACTAGCGGCTCCTACAATGAGCAGTTCTTC.

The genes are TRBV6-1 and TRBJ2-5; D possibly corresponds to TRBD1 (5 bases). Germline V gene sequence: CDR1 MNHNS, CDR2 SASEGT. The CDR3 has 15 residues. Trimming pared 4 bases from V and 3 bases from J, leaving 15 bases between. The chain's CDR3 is CASSAQGRWEETQYF. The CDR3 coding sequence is TGTGCCAGCAGTGCCCAGGGAAGGTGGGAAGAGACCCAGTACTTC.

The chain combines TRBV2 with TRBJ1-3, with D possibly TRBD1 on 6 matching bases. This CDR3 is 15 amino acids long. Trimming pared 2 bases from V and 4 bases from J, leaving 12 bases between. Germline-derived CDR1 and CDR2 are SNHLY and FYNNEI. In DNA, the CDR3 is TGTGCCAGCAGTGAACCCACAGGGCTCGGAAACACCATATATTTT. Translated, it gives CASSEPTGLGNTIYF.

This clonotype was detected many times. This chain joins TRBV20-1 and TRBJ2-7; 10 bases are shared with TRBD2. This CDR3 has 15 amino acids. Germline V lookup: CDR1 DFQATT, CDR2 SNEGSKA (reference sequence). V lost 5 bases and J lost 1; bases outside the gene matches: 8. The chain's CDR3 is CSAVPGLADSYEQYF. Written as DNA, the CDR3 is TGCAGTGCTGTGCCCGGACTAGCGGATTCCTACGAGCAGTACTTC.

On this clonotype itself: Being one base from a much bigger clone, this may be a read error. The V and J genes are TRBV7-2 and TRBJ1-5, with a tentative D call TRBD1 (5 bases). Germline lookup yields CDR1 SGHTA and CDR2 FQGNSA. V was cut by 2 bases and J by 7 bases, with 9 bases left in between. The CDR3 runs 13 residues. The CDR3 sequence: CTSSLWGGQPQHF. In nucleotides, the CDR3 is TGTACCAGCAGCTTATGGGGCGGGCAGCCCCAGCATTTT.

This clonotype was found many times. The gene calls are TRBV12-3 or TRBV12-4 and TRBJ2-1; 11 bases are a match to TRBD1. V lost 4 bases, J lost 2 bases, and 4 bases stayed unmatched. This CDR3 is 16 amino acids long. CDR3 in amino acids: CASSSKDRGPYNEQFF. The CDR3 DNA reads TGTGCCAGCAGTTCCAAGGACAGGGGGCCCTACAATGAGCAGTTCTTC.

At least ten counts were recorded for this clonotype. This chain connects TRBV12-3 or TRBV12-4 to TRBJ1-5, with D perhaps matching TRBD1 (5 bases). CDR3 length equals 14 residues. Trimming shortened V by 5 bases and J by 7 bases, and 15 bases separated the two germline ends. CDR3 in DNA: TGTGCCAGCAGTCCCTCGGCGGGGGTACAGCCCCAGCATTTT. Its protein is CASSPSAGVQPQHF.

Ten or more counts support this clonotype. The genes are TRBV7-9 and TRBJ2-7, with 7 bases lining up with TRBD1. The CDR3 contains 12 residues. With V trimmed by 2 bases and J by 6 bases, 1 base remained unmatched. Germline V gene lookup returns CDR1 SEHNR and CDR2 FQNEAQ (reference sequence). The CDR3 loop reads CASSLPGGEQYF. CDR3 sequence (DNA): TGTGCCAGCAGCTTACCAGGGGGCGAGCAGTACTTC.

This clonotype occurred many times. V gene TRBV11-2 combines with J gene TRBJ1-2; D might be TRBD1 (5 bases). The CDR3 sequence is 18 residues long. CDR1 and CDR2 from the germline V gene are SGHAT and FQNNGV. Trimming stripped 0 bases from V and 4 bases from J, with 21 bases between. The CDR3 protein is CASSLDRLGQRPVYGYTF. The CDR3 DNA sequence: TGTGCCAGCAGCTTAGACCGTTTGGGGCAGCGCCCCGTCTATGGCTACACCTTC.

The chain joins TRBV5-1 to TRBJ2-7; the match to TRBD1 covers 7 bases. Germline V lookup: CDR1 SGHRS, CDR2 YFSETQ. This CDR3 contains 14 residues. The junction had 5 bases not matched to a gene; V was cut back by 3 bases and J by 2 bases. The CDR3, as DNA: TGCGCCAGCAGCTACCGGGACAGAGCCTACGAGCAGTACTTC. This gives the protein CASSYRDRAYEQYF. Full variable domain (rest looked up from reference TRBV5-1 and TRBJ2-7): KAGVTQTPRYLIKTRGQQVTLSCSPISGHRSVSWYQQTPGQGLQFLFEYFSETQRNKGNFPGRFSGRQFSNSRSEMNVSTLELGDSALYLCASSYRDRAYEQYFGPGTRLTVT.

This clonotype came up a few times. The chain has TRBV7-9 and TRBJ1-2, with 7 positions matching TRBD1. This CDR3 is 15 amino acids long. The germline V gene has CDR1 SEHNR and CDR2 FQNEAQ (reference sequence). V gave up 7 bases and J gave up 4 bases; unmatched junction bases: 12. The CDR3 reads CASNSGQPKAYGYTF. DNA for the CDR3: TGTGCCAGCAACTCGGGACAGCCTAAAGCCTATGGCTACACCTTC.

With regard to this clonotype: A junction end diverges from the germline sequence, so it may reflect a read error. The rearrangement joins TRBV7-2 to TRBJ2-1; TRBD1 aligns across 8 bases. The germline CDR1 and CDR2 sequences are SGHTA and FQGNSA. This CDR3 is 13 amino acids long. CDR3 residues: CASSLNGQGAVGF. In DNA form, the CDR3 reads TGTGCCAGCAGCTTGAACGGACAGGGAGCAGTAGGCTTC.

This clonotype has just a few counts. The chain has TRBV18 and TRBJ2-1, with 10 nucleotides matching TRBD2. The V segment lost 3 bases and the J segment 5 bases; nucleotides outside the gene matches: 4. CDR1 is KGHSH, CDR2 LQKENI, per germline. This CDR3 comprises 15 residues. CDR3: CASSPRLAGDNEQFF. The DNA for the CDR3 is TGTGCCAGCTCACCCCGACTAGCGGGCGACAATGAGCAGTTCTTC.

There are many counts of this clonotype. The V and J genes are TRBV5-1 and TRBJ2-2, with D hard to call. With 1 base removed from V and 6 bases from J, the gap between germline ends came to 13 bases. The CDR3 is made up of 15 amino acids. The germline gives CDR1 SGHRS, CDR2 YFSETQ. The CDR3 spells CASSLSYFASGELFF. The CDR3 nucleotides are TGCGCCAGCAGCTTGTCCTACTTTGCGTCCGGGGAGCTGTTTTTT. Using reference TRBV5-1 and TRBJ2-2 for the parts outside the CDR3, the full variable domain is KAGVTQTPRYLIKTRGQQVTLSCSPISGHRSVSWYQQTPGQGLQFLFEYFSETQRNKGNFPGRFSGRQFSNSRSEMNVSTLELGDSALYLCASSLSYFASGELFFGEGSRLTVL.

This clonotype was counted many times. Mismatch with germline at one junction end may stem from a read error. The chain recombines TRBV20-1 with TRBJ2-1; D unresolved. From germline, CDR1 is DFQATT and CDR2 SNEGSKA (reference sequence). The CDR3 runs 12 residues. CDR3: CSPRPPNNEQFF. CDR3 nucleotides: TGCAGTCCTAGGCCACCAAACAATGAGCAGTTCTTC.

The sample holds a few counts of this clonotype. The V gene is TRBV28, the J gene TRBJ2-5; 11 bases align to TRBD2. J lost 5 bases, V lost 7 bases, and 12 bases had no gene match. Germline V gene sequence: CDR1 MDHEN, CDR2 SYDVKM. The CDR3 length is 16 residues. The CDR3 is CASIAGGPRYMETQYF. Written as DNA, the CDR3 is TGTGCCAGCATAGCGGGAGGGCCCCGGTATATGGAGACCCAGTACTTC.

Here the CDR3 reads CSARVDRGRDTGELFF. The CDR3 bases are TGCAGTGCTAGAGTGGACAGGGGGCGCGACACCGGGGAGCTGTTTTTT. The gene calls are TRBV20-1 and TRBJ2-2, with 11 bases matching TRBD1. Germline CDR1 and CDR2: DFQATT and SNEGSKA (reference sequence). Trimming took 1 base from V and 3 from J; bases not matched to a gene: 4. This CDR3 has 16 amino acids.

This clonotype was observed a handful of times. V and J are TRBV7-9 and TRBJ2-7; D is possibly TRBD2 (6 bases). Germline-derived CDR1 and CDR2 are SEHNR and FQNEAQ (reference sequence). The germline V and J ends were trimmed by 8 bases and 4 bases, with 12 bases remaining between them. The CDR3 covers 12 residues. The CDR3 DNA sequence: TGTGCCAGCGGCGATGGGGGGTACGAGCAGTACTTC. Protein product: CASGDGGYEQYF.

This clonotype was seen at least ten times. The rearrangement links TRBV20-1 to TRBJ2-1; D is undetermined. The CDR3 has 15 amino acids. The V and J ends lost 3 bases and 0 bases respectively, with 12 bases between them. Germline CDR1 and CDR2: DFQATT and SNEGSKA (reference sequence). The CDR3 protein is CSASPNRDSYNEQFF. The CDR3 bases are TGCAGTGCTAGCCCCAATAGAGACTCCTACAATGAGCAGTTCTTC.

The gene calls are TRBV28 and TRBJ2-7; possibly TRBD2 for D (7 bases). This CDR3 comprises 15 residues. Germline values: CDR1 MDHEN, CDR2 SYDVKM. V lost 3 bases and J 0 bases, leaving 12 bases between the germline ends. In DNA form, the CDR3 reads TGTGCCAGCAGTTTGGGGGGGCCAACCTCCTACGAGCAGTACTTC. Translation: CASSLGGPTSYEQYF.

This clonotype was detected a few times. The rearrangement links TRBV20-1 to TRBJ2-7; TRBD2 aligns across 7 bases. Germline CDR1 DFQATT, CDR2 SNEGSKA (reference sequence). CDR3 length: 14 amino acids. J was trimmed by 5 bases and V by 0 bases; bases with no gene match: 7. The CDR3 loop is CSARDGRGRDEQYF. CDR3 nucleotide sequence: TGCAGTGCTAGAGATGGGAGGGGCCGAGACGAGCAGTACTTC.

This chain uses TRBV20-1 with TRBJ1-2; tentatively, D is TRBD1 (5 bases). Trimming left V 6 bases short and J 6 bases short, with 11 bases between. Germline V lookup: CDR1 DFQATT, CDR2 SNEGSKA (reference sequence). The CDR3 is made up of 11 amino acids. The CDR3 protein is CSAGGGDGYTF. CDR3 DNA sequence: TGCAGTGCCGGGGGGGGGGATGGCTACACCTTC.